A selection of T cell receptor beta chains follows, all from one sample in a study of blood T cell repertoires in COVID-19. TCRdb's table, derived via immunoSEQ multiplex PCR, lists solely in-frame clones and lacks some. The repertoire holds around 270,000 clones, with 88% as singletons. Sequencing was done on a sample of peripheral blood. The receptor set was obtained from a man in his sixties who had recovered from COVID-19. The CDR3 runs from the conserved cysteine through the conserved F or W. Fields, in order: CDR3 protein, CDR3 DNA, clone size, V gene, J gene, D gene. D genes are given only for firm matches. Size tells how often a clone was seen (once, few, many) or the class of an expanded clone, and some rows leave it out.

CDR3 protein: CASSSRQGGDFNQPQHF
CDR3 DNA: TGTGCCAGCAGCTCGCGACAGGGAGGAGACTTCAATCAGCCCCAGCATTTT
clone size: .
V gene: TRBV5-6
J gene: TRBJ1-5
D gene: TRBD1

CDR3 protein: CASSQGSANQPQHF
CDR3 DNA: TGCGCCAGCAGCCAGGGGAGCGCTAATCAGCCCCAGCATTTT
clone size: .
V gene: TRBV4-1
J gene: TRBJ1-5
D gene: .

CDR3 protein: CASSIDPARGDTQYF
CDR3 DNA: TGTGCCAGTAGTATAGATCCGGCCAGGGGGGATACGCAGTATTTT
clone size: .
V gene: TRBV19
J gene: TRBJ2-3
D gene: TRBD1

CDR3 protein: CASSLTGLNTEAFF
CDR3 DNA: TGTGCCAGCAGCTTGACAGGATTGAACACTGAAGCTTTCTTT
clone size: .
V gene: TRBV5-6
J gene: TRBJ1-1
D gene: .

CDR3 protein: CASSVGQDGQPQHF
CDR3 DNA: TGTGCCAGCAGCGTGGGACAGGATGGGCAGCCCCAGCATTTT
clone size: .
V gene: TRBV9
J gene: TRBJ1-5
D gene: TRBD1

CDR3 protein: CASSLKSRGGGYTF
CDR3 DNA: TGTGCCAGCAGCTTAAAGTCCCGAGGGGGAGGCTACACCTTC
clone size: once
V gene: TRBV11-2
J gene: TRBJ1-2
D gene: .

CDR3 protein: CATSRAGTGNTEAFF
CDR3 DNA: TGTGCCACCAGCAGAGCCGGGACAGGGAACACTGAAGCTTTCTTT
clone size: once
V gene: TRBV15
J gene: TRBJ1-1
D gene: TRBD1

CDR3 protein: CASSQRGLAFLSTDTQYF
CDR3 DNA: TGTGCCAGCAGCCAAAGGGGACTAGCCTTTCTAAGCACAGATACGCAGTATTTT
clone size: .
V gene: TRBV14
J gene: TRBJ2-3
D gene: TRBD2

CDR3 protein: CASSFTGGSQPQHF
CDR3 DNA: TGTGCCAGCAGCTTCACAGGGGGAAGTCAGCCCCAGCATTTT
clone size: .
V gene: TRBV7-9
J gene: TRBJ1-5
D gene: TRBD1

CDR3 protein: CASRDSSYNEQFF
CDR3 DNA: TGCGCCAGCCGGGACAGCTCCTACAATGAGCAGTTCTTC
clone size: .
V gene: TRBV10-2
J gene: TRBJ2-1
D gene: TRBD1

CDR3 protein: CASSVSPVQETQYF
CDR3 DNA: TGTGCCAGCAGCGTGTCCCCCGTTCAGGAGACCCAGTACTTC
clone size: .
V gene: TRBV9
J gene: TRBJ2-5
D gene: .

CDR3 protein: CATSDTRQGANEQFF
CDR3 DNA: TGTGCCACCAGTGATACCCGACAAGGTGCCAATGAGCAGTTCTTC
clone size: .
V gene: TRBV24-1
J gene: TRBJ2-1
D gene: .

CDR3 protein: CASIEAGTFRNQPQHF
CDR3 DNA: TGTGCCAGTATAGAGGCGGGGACGTTTAGGAATCAGCCCCAGCATTTT
clone size: .
V gene: TRBV19
J gene: TRBJ1-5
D gene: .

CDR3 protein: CASRETGGSTDTQYF
CDR3 DNA: TGTGCCAGCAGGGAAACAGGGGGGAGCACAGATACGCAGTATTTT
clone size: .
V gene: TRBV9
J gene: TRBJ2-3
D gene: TRBD1

CDR3 protein: CASSESTNYGYTF
CDR3 DNA: TGTGCCAGCAGTGAGTCAACTAACTATGGCTACACCTTC
clone size: .
V gene: TRBV6-1
J gene: TRBJ1-2
D gene: .